The 27 T cell receptor beta chains in this list originate from one sample, sequenced in a study of a mutant IDH1 vaccine in newly diagnosed glioma. Method: immunoSEQ multiplex PCR; TCRdb's copy keeps in-frame clones and lacks some. Of around 99,000 clones in the sample, around 80% are singletons; the top ten hold 7% to 9%. Time point of the sample: baseline, week 1 (first vaccination visit). The treatment: pre-vaccination baseline after standard-of-care therapy. The sequences come from PBMCs, collected from a glioma patient treated with radiotherapy, temozolomide or both. These receptors originate from a man aged 35 to 55 with glioma.

V usage is TRBV7-6 and J usage is TRBJ2-1; D is undetermined. This CDR3 region has 13 residues. Between the trimmed V and J ends, which lost 3 bases and 9 bases, there was a span of 12 bases. From germline, CDR1 is SGHVS and CDR2 FNYEAQ. CDR3 sequence: CASSFQSTSEQFF. The DNA for the CDR3 is TGTGCCAGCAGCTTTCAATCTACATCTGAGCAGTTCTTC. The variable domain in full, with the rest retrieved from reference TRBV7-6 and TRBJ2-1, is GAGVSQSPRYKVTKRGQDVALRCDPISGHVSLYWYRQALGQGPEFLTYFNYEAQQDKSGLPNDRFSAERPEGSISTLTIQRTEQRDSAMYRCASSFQSTSEQFFGPGTRLTVL.

The genes are TRBV6-1 and TRBJ2-1, with D perhaps being TRBD1 or TRBD2 (5 bases each). The CDR3 is made up of 13 amino acids. Germline loops: CDR1 MNHNS, CDR2 SASEGT. Trimming pared 6 bases from V and 15 bases from J, leaving 21 bases between. Here the CDR3 DNA reads TGTGCCAGCAGCCGGGACCCACAGTGGGTGTCGTTCTTC. Its translation: CASSRDPQWVSFF.

This clone was found a few times. The genes are TRBV6-5 and TRBJ1-1, with a possible D match to TRBD1 (5 bases). CDR1 and CDR2 (germline): MNHEY, SVGAGI. Trimming removed 7 bases at V and 5 bases at J, with 8 bases between. CDR3 length: 11 amino acids. Written as DNA, the CDR3 is TGTGCCAGCAATCGGGGGACTGAAGCTTTCTTT. Translation gives CASNRGTEAFF.

This clone has more than one count but fewer than ten. This rearrangement joins TRBV6-1 to TRBJ1-2; no clear D gene. The V end lost 8 bases, the J end lost 0 bases, and 7 bases lay between the germline ends. This CDR3 has 12 amino acids. In germline, CDR1 is MNHNS, CDR2 SASEGT. The CDR3 nucleotides read TGTGCCAGCGGCGGGACTAACTATGGCTACACCTTC. It codes for CASGGTNYGYTF.

In its sample, this clone was seen a few times. The V and J genes are TRBV30 and TRBJ2-7; D gene unclear. V was clipped by 2 bases and J by 2 bases, with 7 bases between them. Germline values: CDR1 GTSNPN, CDR2 SVGIG (reference sequence). CDR3 length: 12 amino acids. CDR3 region: CAWSPGAYEQYF. Here the CDR3 DNA reads TGTGCCTGGAGTCCGGGCGCCTACGAGCAGTACTTC.

This chain uses TRBV15 with TRBJ1-5; no firm D call. Germline V gene sequence: CDR1 LNHNV, CDR2 YYDKDF (reference sequence). V lost 3 bases and J lost 9, with 12 bases in between. This CDR3 is built from 13 residues. CDR3 bases: TGTGCCACCAGCAGGGGAGAATTTGGGCCCCAGCATTTT. Protein: CATSRGEFGPQHF. The entire variable domain, with the rest obtained from reference TRBV15 and TRBJ1-5, is as follows: DAMVIQNPRYQVTQFGKPVTLSCSQTLNHNVMYWYQQKSSQAPKLLFHYYDKDFNNEADTPDNFQSRRPNTSFCFLDIRSPGLGDTAMYLCATSRGEFGPQHFGDGTRLSIL.

This rearrangement joins TRBV5-6 to TRBJ2-1; TRBD2 matches at 15 bases. Germline lookup yields CDR1 SGHDT and CDR2 YYEEEE. V was pared by 0 bases and J by 8 bases, with 9 bases of the junction left unmatched. This CDR3 spans 18 amino acids. The CDR3 coding sequence is TGTGCCAGCAGCTTGGTGGGGGGACTAGCGGGAGGCAGCCATGAGCAGTTCTTC. Amino acids: CASSLVGGLAGGSHEQFF.

The rearrangement joins TRBV5-1 to TRBJ1-2; weak D call: TRBD1 (5 bases). This CDR3 comprises 13 residues. Germline-derived CDR1 and CDR2 are SGHRS and YFSETQ. Between the trimmed V and J ends, which lost 6 bases and 6 bases, there was a span of 15 bases. The CDR3: CASTLGAGDGYTF. In DNA, the CDR3 is TGCGCCAGCACCCTAGGGGCAGGAGATGGCTACACCTTC.

The chain couples TRBV9 to TRBJ2-2; D tentatively fits TRBD1 or TRBD2 (6 bases each). The CDR3 is 17 amino acids. Between the trimmed V and J ends, which lost 0 bases and 5 bases, there was a span of 17 bases. CDR1 SGDLS and CDR2 YYNGEE come from the germline V gene. This chain's CDR3 is CASSVAPGHGTTGELFF. CDR3 DNA sequence: TGTGCCAGCAGCGTAGCCCCGGGACACGGGACTACCGGGGAGCTGTTTTTT.

This clone was detected once. This chain connects TRBV5-1 to TRBJ2-7, with a weak D call TRBD1 (6 bases). This CDR3 has 16 amino acids. V was pared by 0 bases and J by 3 bases, with 16 bases between. Germline loops: CDR1 SGHRS, CDR2 YFSETQ. CDR3 residues: CASSLVLAGGNYEQYF. CDR3 bases: TGCGCCAGCAGCTTGGTGCTTGCTGGGGGCAACTACGAGCAGTACTTC.

The genes are TRBV10-3 and TRBJ1-1; D gene unclear. The CDR3 length is 14 residues. The V end lost 3 bases, the J end lost 1 base, and 9 bases lay between the germline ends. Germline V lookup: CDR1 ENHRY, CDR2 SYGVKD. CDR3 amino acids: CAISEPAGNTEAFF. The CDR3 DNA sequence: TGTGCCATCAGTGAACCCGCCGGGAACACTGAAGCTTTCTTT.

The chain has TRBV4-1 and TRBJ1-4; D is perhaps TRBD1 (5 bases). Germline V lookup: CDR1 MGHRA, CDR2 YSYEKL. The CDR3 runs to 13 residues. V lost 4 bases, J lost 8 bases, and 11 bases lay in between. The CDR3 loop reads CASSPFSGEKLFF. In DNA, the CDR3 is TGCGCCAGCAGCCCTTTTTCAGGGGAAAAACTGTTTTTT.

The rearrangement uses TRBV7-9 and TRBJ2-5; tentatively, D is TRBD2 (5 bases). The ends were cut back, 7 bases at V and 3 bases at J, with 18 bases in the middle. This CDR3 is 15 amino acids long. Germline CDR1 and CDR2: SEHNR and FQNEAQ (reference sequence). The CDR3 loop is CASTHPGDGEETQYF. The CDR3 DNA reads TGTGCCAGCACCCACCCCGGGGATGGGGAAGAGACCCAGTACTTC.

V and J are TRBV19 and TRBJ1-1; no clear D gene. CDR3 size: 14 residues. The V end lost 4 bases, the J end lost 0 bases, and 9 bases lay between the germline ends. Germline CDR1 LNHDA, CDR2 SQIVND (reference sequence). The chain's CDR3 is CASSSSAMNTEAFF. The CDR3 nucleotides are TGTGCCAGTAGTAGCAGCGCAATGAACACTGAAGCTTTCTTT.

The chain links TRBV19 to TRBJ2-1; D is unclear. Germline CDR1 is LNHDA and CDR2 is SQIVND (reference sequence). The CDR3 has 14 residues. V was shortened by 7 bases and J by 0 bases, with 10 bases between the two germline ends. The CDR3 spells CASTLVGSYNEQFF. The CDR3 nucleotides are TGTGCCAGTACTTTGGTAGGCTCCTACAATGAGCAGTTCTTC.

The chain employs TRBV5-8 and TRBJ2-5; 9 bases are a match to TRBD1. Losses at the gene ends were 0 bases for V and 3 bases for J; bases not matched to a gene: 3. The CDR3 extends over 15 amino acids. Looked up from germline, CDR1 is SGHTS and CDR2 is YDEGEE. CDR3 residues: CASSLGQGGEETQYF. The CDR3 nucleotides are TGTGCCAGCAGCTTGGGACAGGGGGGTGAAGAGACCCAGTACTTC.

The chain has TRBV7-2 and TRBJ2-3; 8 bases are a match to TRBD2. Germline assignment: CDR1 SGHTA and CDR2 FQGNSA. The V gene end was trimmed by 5 bases and the J gene end by 2 bases; junction bases not matched to a gene: 9. The CDR3 contains 16 residues. The CDR3 sequence is CASSPPGLVPTDTQYF. The CDR3 nucleotides read TGTGCCAGCAGCCCTCCGGGACTAGTCCCCACAGATACGCAGTATTTT.

This clone was detected once. The chain employs TRBV7-2 and TRBJ2-7; D may match TRBD1 or TRBD2 (5 bases each). V lost 3 bases and J 0 bases, leaving 12 bases between the germline ends. CDR1 and CDR2 (germline): SGHTA, FQGNSA. The CDR3 runs to 15 residues. The CDR3 DNA reads as TGTGCCAGCAGCTTTCCGGGACCGCGCTCCTACGAGCAGTACTTC. It encodes CASSFPGPRSYEQYF. Combining the CDR3 with reference TRBV7-2 and TRBJ2-7 gives the whole variable domain GAGVSQSPSNKVTEKGKDVELRCDPISGHTALYWYRQSLGQGLEFLIYFQGNSAPDKSGLPSDRFSAERTGGSVSTLTIQRTQQEDSAVYLCASSFPGPRSYEQYFGPGTRLTVT.

V gene TRBV5-1 combines with J gene TRBJ2-7, with D unclear. Germline V gene sequence: CDR1 SGHRS, CDR2 YFSETQ. The CDR3 is 14 amino acids. The V end was cut by 0 bases, the J end by 2 bases, with 9 bases between. CDR3 sequence (DNA): TGCGCCAGCAGCTTGGACCAAGGGACCTACGAGCAGTACTTC. It translates to CASSLDQGTYEQYF. Looking up the rest from reference TRBV5-1 and TRBJ2-7 gives the full variable domain: KAGVTQTPRYLIKTRGQQVTLSCSPISGHRSVSWYQQTPGQGLQFLFEYFSETQRNKGNFPGRFSGRQFSNSRSEMNVSTLELGDSALYLCASSLDQGTYEQYFGPGTRLTVT.

This clone was detected a few times. The chain combines TRBV6-6 with TRBJ2-7; possible D gene TRBD1, 5 bases. This CDR3 spans 15 amino acids. Trimming removed 3 bases at V and 5 bases at J, with 17 bases between. From germline, CDR1 is MNHNY and CDR2 SVGAGI (reference sequence). CDR3 residues: CASSYPLGQVNEQYF. The CDR3 region has the DNA TGTGCCAGCAGTTATCCCCTGGGGCAGGTCAACGAGCAGTACTTC.

The J gene is TRBJ2-7, the V gene TRBV6-6; D is possibly TRBD1 or TRBD2 (5 bases each). Germline V gives CDR1 MNHNY, CDR2 SVGAGI (reference sequence). The CDR3 length is 14 residues. V lost 7 bases, J lost 8 bases, and 21 bases lay in between. CDR3 nucleotide sequence: TGTGCCAGCAACCCCGGGACGGACCACGGGAAGCAGTACTTC. It translates to CASNPGTDHGKQYF.

The chain joins TRBV7-2 to TRBJ1-5; maybe TRBD1 (6 bases). Germline V gene sequence: CDR1 SGHTA, CDR2 FQGNSA. The germline V and J ends were trimmed by 2 bases and 3 bases, with 11 bases remaining between them. CDR3 length equals 15 residues. CDR3 protein: CASSLQRGANQPQHF. The CDR3 region has the DNA TGTGCCAGCAGCTTACAACGGGGGGCCAATCAGCCCCAGCATTTT.

The chain employs TRBV10-3 and TRBJ1-6; 7 bases match TRBD1. Germline-derived CDR1 and CDR2 are ENHRY and SYGVKD. V dropped 8 bases and J dropped 5; count of bases not matched to a gene: 6. The CDR3 runs 14 residues. DNA for the CDR3: TGTGCCATCTCTGGGGACAGTAATAATTCACCCCTCCACTTT. Its protein product is CAISGDSNNSPLHF.

V and J are TRBV4-2 and TRBJ1-1; possibly TRBD1 for D (6 bases). The germline CDR1 and CDR2 sequences are LGHNA and YNFKEQ. The CDR3 runs to 16 residues. Trimming stripped 0 bases from V and 0 bases from J, with 11 bases between. CDR3 in amino acids: CASSQDRGQLNTEAFF. In nucleotides, the CDR3 is TGTGCCAGCAGCCAAGATCGCGGACAGTTGAACACTGAAGCTTTCTTT.

V usage is TRBV2 and J usage is TRBJ1-5, with D maybe TRBD1 (6 bases). Germline lookup yields CDR1 SNHLY and CDR2 FYNNEI. The V and J ends lost 5 bases and 1 base respectively, with 9 bases between them. The CDR3 totals 14 residues. CDR3 protein: CASSKDRSNQPQHF. The CDR3 DNA reads TGTGCCAGCAGTAAGGACAGAAGCAATCAGCCCCAGCATTTT. The full variable domain, with the rest looked up from reference TRBV2 and TRBJ1-5, is EPEVTQTPSHQVTQMGQEVILRCVPISNHLYFYWYRQILGQKVEFLVSFYNNEISEKSEIFDDQFSVERPDGSNFTLKIRSTKLEDSAMYFCASSKDRSNQPQHFGDGTRLSIL.

The gene calls are TRBV4-3 and TRBJ2-7; 11 bases fit TRBD2. With V trimmed by 0 bases and J by 5 bases, 9 bases remained unmatched. Per the germline V gene, CDR1 is LGHNA and CDR2 is YSLEER. The CDR3 is 17 residues long. The CDR3 protein is CASSQDWRLAGPHEQYF. The DNA for the CDR3 is TGCGCCAGCAGCCAAGATTGGAGACTAGCGGGGCCCCACGAGCAGTACTTC.

The chain joins TRBV29-1 to TRBJ2-5; tentative D call: TRBD2 (6 bases). V was trimmed by 6 bases and J by 2 bases, leaving 13 bases between them. Germline V CDR1 and CDR2: SQVTM, ANQGSEA. There are 13 residues in the CDR3. The CDR3 sequence: CSVALGTQETQYF. CDR3 coding DNA: TGCAGCGTGGCACTAGGGACTCAAGAGACCCAGTACTTC.